This TCR beta chain originates from a study of T cell responses to AZD1222 COVID-19 vaccine. The germline V gene encodes CDR1 MRHNA and CDR2 SNTAGT. The length of the CDR3 is 14 residues. With V trimmed by 8 bases and J by 2 bases, 7 bases remained unmatched. The method was immunoSEQ multiplex PCR; TCRdb's version includes in-frame clones alone and lacks a portion of them. This table holds about 180,000 clones, around 90% found once. Source: peripheral blood, taken 28 days after the second AZD1222 dose. The source of this sequence is an adult who received the AZD1222 COVID-19 vaccine. The chain is built from TRBV6-4 and TRBJ2-3; 7 bases are a match to TRBD2. The CDR3 sequence is CASGPGGSTDTQYF. As DNA, the CDR3 is TGTGCCAGCGGGCCGGGGGGATCCACAGATACGCAGTATTTT.